A single sample gave rise to the 20 T cell receptor beta chains below, sequenced in a study of OX40 agonist ivuxolimab in advanced cancers. TCRdb's table, derived via immunoSEQ multiplex PCR, lists solely in-frame clones and lacks some. This table holds 75,000 to 95,000 clones, about 87% found once. Sequenced here: CD4+ or CD8+ T cells sorted from blood, sampled in a trial of the OX40 agonist ivuxolimab. The source of these receptors is an adult with an advanced solid tumor such as melanoma, head and neck, liver or kidney cancer.

The chain employs TRBV5-6 and TRBJ1-2; D perhaps matches TRBD1 (6 bases). Germline assignment: CDR1 SGHDT and CDR2 YYEEEE. The CDR3 extends over 14 amino acids. With 0 bases removed from V and 7 bases from J, the gap between germline ends came to 13 bases. This CDR3 is CASSLGRGRGGYTF. DNA for the CDR3: TGTGCCAGCAGCTTGGGGCGGGGCAGGGGTGGCTACACCTTC.

This chain uses TRBV30 with TRBJ1-4, with D uncertain. This CDR3 comprises 14 residues. Trimming took off 4 bases at V and 2 bases at J, with 11 bases between the two ends. In germline, CDR1 is GTSNPN, CDR2 SVGIG (reference sequence). This CDR3 reads CAWTPAPTNEKLFF. In DNA, the CDR3 is TGTGCCTGGACTCCAGCGCCGACTAATGAAAAACTGTTTTTT.

V usage is TRBV5-4 and J usage is TRBJ2-2; D assignment may be TRBD1 or TRBD2 (5 bases each). The V gene lost 4 bases and the J gene lost 5 bases, with 15 bases spanning the gap. The CDR3 totals 15 residues. Germline V gene sequence: CDR1 SGHNT, CDR2 YYREEE (reference sequence). The CDR3 bases are TGTGCCAGCAGCCCCGCTGGGGGTTGGACCGGGGAGCTGTTTTTT. It specifies CASSPAGGWTGELFF.

J is TRBJ1-2 and V is TRBV6-5, with a tentative D call TRBD1 (6 bases). Germline CDR1 reads MNHEY; CDR2 reads SVGAGI. The CDR3 length is 15 residues. V was shortened by 0 bases and J by 8 bases, with 16 bases between the two germline ends. The CDR3 DNA reads as TGTGCCAGCAGTTACTCGGTGGGGGGCCGGAGGGGCTACACCTTC. Its protein product is CASSYSVGGRRGYTF.

V usage is TRBV29-1 and J usage is TRBJ2-5; TRBD1 might be the D (5 bases). The J call may be faulty, since TRBJ2-7 better matches the DNA end. The CDR3 covers 15 residues. Germline values: CDR1 SQVTM, CDR2 ANQGSEA. The CDR3 DNA is TGCAGCGTTGAAGGGGGCATGGGAAGCTCCTACGAGCAGTACTTC. Its translation: CSVEGGMGSSYEQYF.

The V gene is TRBV7-3, the J gene TRBJ2-1; 8 bases line up with TRBD1. The CDR3 has 13 residues. Germline values: CDR1 SGHTA, CDR2 FQGTGA. Losses at the gene ends were 4 bases for V and 7 bases for J; bases not matched to a gene: 3. CDR3 residues: CASSWTGNNEQFF. CDR3 sequence (DNA): TGTGCCAGCAGCTGGACAGGGAATAATGAGCAGTTCTTC.

The chain couples TRBV7-3 to TRBJ2-3; 7 positions match TRBD2. J gave up 7 bases and V 5 bases, and 6 bases lay outside the gene matches. The CDR3 extends over 13 amino acids. Germline V gene data show CDR1 as SGHTA and CDR2 as FQGTGA. CDR3 DNA: TGTGCCAGCAGCAAAAGCGGGGAAAATACGCAGTATTTT. Protein: CASSKSGENTQYF.

The chain carries TRBV7-9 and TRBJ1-2, with TRBD1 identical over 7 bases. The CDR3 has 14 residues. Germline-derived CDR1 and CDR2 are SEHNR and FQNEAQ (reference sequence). V trimming: 5 bases; J trimming: 4 bases; junction bases outside the gene matches: 7. The CDR3 here is CASSIGGQGYGYTF. CDR3 nucleotides: TGTGCCAGCAGCATAGGGGGCCAGGGCTATGGCTACACCTTC. Together with reference TRBV7-9 and TRBJ1-2, the CDR3 gives the full variable domain: DTGVSQNPRHKITKRGQNVTFRCDPISEHNRLYWYRQTLGQGPEFLTYFQNEAQLEKSRLLSDRFSAERPKGSFSTLEIQRTEQGDSAMYLCASSIGGQGYGYTFGSGTRLTVV.

The chain links TRBV19 to TRBJ1-4; D call uncertain. Germline V lookup: CDR1 LNHDA, CDR2 SQIVND (reference sequence). The CDR3 extends over 17 amino acids. V lost 3 bases to trimming and J lost 8 bases, with 22 bases between them. In DNA form, the CDR3 reads TGTGCCAGTAGTATTCAGATCAGGAGCGACCGACCGGAAAAACTGTTTTTT. Its translation is CASSIQIRSDRPEKLFF.

The J gene is TRBJ2-2, the V gene TRBV9, with 7 bases fitting TRBD1. Germline CDR1 reads SGDLS; CDR2 reads YYNGEE. V dropped 4 bases and J dropped 6; count of bases not matched to a gene: 6. The CDR3 contains 14 residues. DNA of the CDR3: TGTGCCAGCAGCACTCGACAGGGCGCCGGGGAGCTGTTTTTT. This sequence encodes CASSTRQGAGELFF. Drawing the rest from reference TRBV9 and TRBJ2-2, the complete variable domain is DSGVTQTPKHLITATGQRVTLRCSPRSGDLSVYWYQQSLDQGLQFLIQYYNGEERAKGNILERFSAQQFPDLHSELNLSSLELGDSALYFCASSTRQGAGELFFGEGSRLTVL.

The gene calls are TRBV10-1 and TRBJ2-3; TRBD2 matches 7 bases. The CDR3 has 14 amino acids. Germline lookup yields CDR1 WNHNN and CDR2 SYGVQD (reference sequence). V lost 5 bases, J lost 5 bases, and 7 bases stayed unmatched. CDR3 nucleotides: TGCGCCAGCAGTCGAGCGGGATCGGTAGATACGCAGTATTTT. This gives the protein CASSRAGSVDTQYF.

The V call is TRBV12-5, the J call TRBJ1-3; TRBD1 might be the D (5 bases). Per the germline V gene, CDR1 is LGHNT and CDR2 is FRNRAP. Trimming took off 4 bases at V and 6 bases at J, with 16 bases between the two ends. The CDR3 covers 15 residues. This chain's CDR3 is CASGSVTPTVNTIYF. As DNA, the CDR3 is TGTGCTAGTGGTTCCGTGACCCCGACAGTAAACACCATATATTTT.

The V call is TRBV2, the J call TRBJ1-4, with a possible D match to TRBD1 (6 bases). V was trimmed by 7 bases and J by 11 bases, leaving 20 bases between them. CDR1 and CDR2 (germline): SNHLY, FYNNEI. The CDR3 runs 14 residues. The CDR3 DNA sequence: TGTGCCAGCAAGGAGACAGGACGGAAGGCGAAACTGTTTTTT. The encoded protein is CASKETGRKAKLFF.

The chain combines TRBV18 with TRBJ1-2; D gene uncertain. V lost 4 bases and J lost 5, with 11 bases in between. Per the germline V gene, CDR1 is KGHSH and CDR2 is LQKENI. The CDR3 sequence is 13 residues long. The CDR3 is CASSLETGYGYTF. CDR3 coding DNA: TGTGCCAGCTCACTAGAGACGGGGTATGGCTACACCTTC.

This clone has just one count. The gene calls are TRBV6-5 and TRBJ2-5; maybe TRBD1 (6 bases). Looked up from germline, CDR1 is MNHEY and CDR2 is SVGAGI. Trimming left V 4 bases short and J 5 bases short, with 14 bases between. The CDR3 covers 14 residues. CDR3 DNA sequence: TGTGCCAGCAGTTTCCGGGCCCAGGGGGAGACCCAGTACTTC. Protein sequence: CASSFRAQGETQYF.

This chain joins TRBV5-1 and TRBJ2-7, with D unclear. The V gene lost 2 bases and the J gene lost 5 bases, with 8 bases spanning the gap. The CDR3 extends over 12 amino acids. Germline assignment: CDR1 SGHRS and CDR2 YFSETQ. The CDR3 sequence: CASSLEGNEQYF. CDR3 coding DNA: TGCGCCAGCAGCTTAGAAGGGAACGAGCAGTACTTC.

The chain is built from TRBV6-1 and TRBJ1-5; possible D gene TRBD1, 6 bases. CDR1 is MNHNS and CDR2 is SASEGT in the germline V gene. V lost 4 bases and J lost 1, with 17 bases in between. This CDR3 is built from 17 residues. CDR3 sequence (DNA): TGTGCCAGCAGTGCTCAGGGGCCGAGTATCAGCAATCAGCCCCAGCATTTT. It codes for CASSAQGPSISNQPQHF.

This sequence joins TRBV6-1 and TRBJ1-2; D not resolved. The CDR3 runs to 15 residues. Deletions cut 8 bases from V and 0 bases from J, with 16 bases between. Germline assignment: CDR1 MNHNS and CDR2 SASEGT. The CDR3 loop reads CASEGGPLSNYGYTF. The CDR3 coding sequence is TGTGCCAGCGAAGGAGGGCCACTTTCTAACTATGGCTACACCTTC.

This clone was seen more than once but under ten times. V and J are TRBV28 and TRBJ1-1, with TRBD1 as a possible D gene (5 bases). The V and J ends lost 4 bases and 0 bases respectively, with 9 bases between them. Germline V CDR1 and CDR2: MDHEN, SYDVKM. The CDR3 is 14 residues long. The CDR3 nucleotides read TGTGCCAGCAGTTCCGGGGGAATGAACACTGAAGCTTTCTTT. Translation gives CASSSGGMNTEAFF. Complete variable domain (other parts from reference TRBV28 and TRBJ1-1): DVKVTQSSRYLVKRTGEKVFLECVQDMDHENMFWYRQDPGLGLRLIYFSYDVKMKEKGDIPEGYSVSREKKERFSLILESASTNQTSMYLCASSSGGMNTEAFFGQGTRLTVV.

This chain connects TRBV4-2 to TRBJ1-4; a weak D match, TRBD1 (5 bases). Looked up from germline, CDR1 is LGHNA and CDR2 is YNFKEQ. The CDR3 has 14 amino acids. Trimming shortened V by 0 bases and J by 6 bases, and 8 bases separated the two germline ends. The CDR3 here is CASSQDGADEKLFF. The DNA for the CDR3 is TGTGCCAGCAGCCAAGATGGGGCGGATGAAAAACTGTTTTTT.